This T cell receptor (beta chain) appears in the sequencing data of a study of early T cells in non-severe SARS-CoV-2 infection. Study in general: Sequencing input comprised bulk RNA from unsorted whole blood; chain pairing was not available. Overall study results and limits: Private and CD4 specificities were missed by VDJdb matching, which favored anti-spike CD8 responses.

The TCR library protocol attached unique molecular identifiers to the individual cDNA molecules. One entry per CDR3 protein results from TCRdb running MiXCR on the 5' RACE reads. There are roughly 70,000 distinct CDR3 sequences in the sample; around 13% occur only once, and over 0.95% lies in the top ten. Germline lookup yields CDR1 WSHSY and CDR2 SAAADI. V shed 6 bases, J shed 8 bases, and the junction held 7 bases outside the gene matches. The CDR3 is 15 residues long. This clonotype has at least ten counts. Its target is not known. This chain links TRBV10-2 with TRBJ2-1, with 13 nucleotides matching TRBD2. The clonotype originates from an adult who was a healthcare worker with PCR-confirmed SARS-CoV-2 infection or an uninfected control (not recorded which). The sequenced sample consisted of whole blood. As DNA, the CDR3 is TGCGCCAGCAGATCCGGGACTAGCGGGATTGATGAGCAGTTCTTC. Encoded protein: CASRSGTSGIDEQFF.